These 27 T cell receptor beta chains originate from one sample sequenced in a study of blood T cell repertoires in COVID-19. Method: immunoSEQ multiplex PCR; TCRdb's copy keeps in-frame clones and lacks some. The sample contains approximately 90,000 clones, about 76% of which appear only once. The source material was peripheral blood. Receptors originate from a human donor in a cohort sampled during active COVID-19.

This sequence joins TRBV3-1 (or the pseudogene TRBV3-2) and TRBJ2-5, with TRBD1 matching over 9 bases. In germline, CDR1 is LGHDT, CDR2 YNNKEL (reference sequence). After removal of 2 bases from V and 3 bases from J, the junction contained 4 bases not matched to a gene. CDR3 size: 15 residues. CDR3 residues: CASSQPDRGEETQYF. The CDR3 bases are TGTGCCAGCAGCCAACCCGACAGGGGGGAAGAGACCCAGTACTTC.

This clone was seen a few times. The chain joins TRBV19 to TRBJ2-7; D is possibly TRBD1 (5 bases). Germline values: CDR1 LNHDA, CDR2 SQIVND (reference sequence). Trimming took off 6 bases at V and 1 base at J, with 13 bases between the two ends. The CDR3 sequence is 14 residues long. The CDR3 sequence is CASSWSRTSYEQYF. CDR3 coding DNA: TGTGCCAGTAGCTGGTCTCGGACATCCTACGAGCAGTACTTC.

The rearrangement uses TRBV12-3 or TRBV12-4 and TRBJ1-5; perhaps TRBD1 as D (5 bases). With 5 bases removed from V and 9 bases from J, the gap between germline ends came to 14 bases. This CDR3 has 13 residues. CDR3 sequence reads: CASSPGYAGPQHF. CDR3 in DNA: TGTGCCAGCAGTCCAGGGTACGCCGGGCCCCAGCATTTT.

The rearrangement uses TRBV18 and TRBJ1-4; D is possibly TRBD1 (5 bases). The CDR3 runs 13 residues. The ends were cut back, 3 bases at V and 6 bases at J, with 8 bases in the middle. Germline V gene lookup returns CDR1 KGHSH and CDR2 LQKENI. The CDR3 protein is CASSPRGDEKLFF. The CDR3, as DNA: TGTGCCAGCTCACCGCGGGGGGATGAAAAACTGTTTTTT.

V usage is TRBV5-5 and J usage is TRBJ2-7; TRBD2 matches at 7 bases. The junction had 7 bases not matched to a gene; V was cut back by 0 bases and J by 4 bases. CDR1 SGHKS and CDR2 YYEKEE come from the germline V gene (reference sequence). This CDR3 contains 15 residues. CDR3 residues: CASSLASAGAYEQYF. CDR3 DNA: TGTGCCAGCAGCTTGGCCAGCGCGGGAGCGTACGAGCAGTACTTC.

Comments on this clone: One end of the junction is discordant with germline, which a read error may explain. J is TRBJ1-3 and V is TRBV2; TRBD1 is a possible D gene (6 bases). The CDR3 loop spans 15 amino acids. The V gene's germline CDR1 is SNHLY and CDR2 FYNNEI. The CDR3 spells CASREDRFSGNTIYF. The CDR3 bases are TGTGCCAGCAGGGAAGACAGGTTCTCTGGAAACACCATATATTTT.

This clone was seen a few times. This rearrangement joins TRBV25-1 to TRBJ1-1; D unresolved. Germline CDR1 MGHDK, CDR2 SYGVNS. This CDR3 is 14 amino acids long. Trimming took off 6 bases at V and 1 base at J, with 12 bases between the two ends. The CDR3 sequence is CASSRLMGNTEAFF. CDR3 bases: TGTGCCAGCAGCCGACTAATGGGGAACACTGAAGCTTTCTTT.

This clone occurred a few times. This chain uses TRBV5-1 with TRBJ1-2, with 9 bases matching TRBD1. The CDR3 length is 15 residues. Germline-derived CDR1 and CDR2 are SGHRS and YFSETQ. The trim removed 2 bases at V and 4 bases at J, leaving 6 bases unmatched. The CDR3 reads CASSLLTTGGYGYTF. The CDR3 coding sequence is TGCGCCAGCAGCTTACTAACGACAGGGGGCTATGGCTACACCTTC.

The chain links TRBV4-1 to TRBJ1-1, with D maybe TRBD1 (5 bases). This CDR3 has 15 amino acids. Germline V gene sequence: CDR1 MGHRA, CDR2 YSYEKL. Trimming removed 1 base from V and 10 bases from J, with 19 bases in between. This CDR3 reads CASSQAKGSPGGAFF. CDR3 bases: TGCGCCAGCAGCCAAGCAAAAGGGTCCCCCGGGGGAGCTTTCTTT.

The genes are TRBV13 and TRBJ2-3; 9 bases line up with TRBD1. Germline V gives CDR1 PRHDT, CDR2 FYEKMQ (reference sequence). The J segment lost 3 bases and the V segment lost 5 bases, leaving 18 bases of the junction unmatched. CDR3 length: 19 amino acids. The CDR3 region has the DNA TGTGCCAGCAGCCCCTTTTACGGCCCGGACAGGGGTGGAACAGATACGCAGTATTTT. Encoded protein: CASSPFYGPDRGGTDTQYF.

The rearrangement links TRBV4-3 to TRBJ2-7; TRBD1 aligns across 10 bases. The germline gives CDR1 LGHNA, CDR2 YSLEER. Unmatched junction bases numbered 2, after V lost 1 base and J lost 2 bases. The CDR3 has 15 residues. This chain's CDR3 is CASSQGGQGAYEQYF. The CDR3 region has the DNA TGCGCCAGCAGCCAAGGCGGACAGGGGGCCTACGAGCAGTACTTC.

This rearrangement joins TRBV5-6 to TRBJ2-7; perhaps TRBD2 as D (6 bases). The CDR3 spans 16 residues. The V end lost 1 base, the J end lost 0 bases, and 14 bases lay between the germline ends. From germline, CDR1 is SGHDT and CDR2 YYEEEE. The CDR3 spells CASSLFLDGSSYEQYF. As DNA, the CDR3 is TGTGCCAGCAGCTTGTTTCTAGACGGGAGCTCCTACGAGCAGTACTTC.

The chain has TRBV7-8 and TRBJ2-2, with D possibly being TRBD2 (5 bases). CDR3 length: 16 residues. Deletions cut 0 bases from V and 6 bases from J, with 14 bases between. Germline lookup yields CDR1 SGHVS and CDR2 FQNEAQ. CDR3 DNA: TGTGCCAGCAGCTTAGCGTGGTCTAGCTTGGCCGGGGAGCTGTTTTTT. This encodes CASSLAWSSLAGELFF.

In this sample, this clone turned up a few times. The V gene is TRBV6-5, the J gene TRBJ2-7, with a weak D call TRBD2 (5 bases). The CDR3 is 15 residues long. With 2 bases removed from V and 0 bases from J, the gap between germline ends came to 11 bases. Germline lookup yields CDR1 MNHEY and CDR2 SVGAGI. The CDR3 DNA is TGTGCCAGCAGTTACCGGAGGAAGAACTCCTACGAGCAGTACTTC. Translated: CASSYRRKNSYEQYF.

The chain employs TRBV5-1 and TRBJ2-7; 15 bases match TRBD2. The V segment lost 0 bases and the J segment 6 bases; nucleotides outside the gene matches: 1. The CDR3 is 15 residues long. CDR1 and CDR2 from the germline V gene are SGHRS and YFSETQ. In DNA, the CDR3 is TGCGCCAGCAGCTTGGCGGGACTAGCGGGAGGCGAGCAGTACTTC. This encodes CASSLAGLAGGEQYF.

This clone was recorded at least ten times. The V call is TRBV2, the J call TRBJ2-5; 7 nucleotides agree with TRBD2. Trimming removed 7 bases from V and 2 bases from J; junction bases left unmatched: 4. The CDR3 runs to 13 residues. From germline, CDR1 is SNHLY and CDR2 FYNNEI. CDR3 in DNA: TGTGCCAGCACCCGGGGAGGGCAAGAGACCCAGTACTTC. It codes for CASTRGGQETQYF.

The rearrangement joins TRBV10-3 to TRBJ1-6, with TRBD1 matching over 7 bases. V was clipped by 6 bases and J by 7 bases; unmatched bases: 6. Germline-derived CDR1 and CDR2 are ENHRY and SYGVKD. The CDR3 spans 14 residues. CDR3 coding DNA: TGTGCCATCAGGACCGGGACAGCAAATTCACCCCTCCACTTT. Amino acid sequence: CAIRTGTANSPLHF.

Concerning this clone itself: This same CDR3 is encoded by further DNA sequences in the sample. The chain links TRBV7-9 to TRBJ1-2; perhaps TRBD1 as D (6 bases). The CDR3 has 15 amino acids. Germline V CDR1 and CDR2: SEHNR, FQNEAQ (reference sequence). Trimming removed 1 base at V and 4 bases at J, with 13 bases between. This chain's CDR3 is CASSLGAGVSYGYTF. The DNA for the CDR3 is TGTGCCAGCAGCTTAGGCGCAGGGGTCAGCTATGGCTACACCTTC. The full variable domain, completed using reference TRBV7-9 and TRBJ1-2, is DTGVSQNPRHKITKRGQNVTFRCDPISEHNRLYWYRQTLGQGPEFLTYFQNEAQLEKSRLLSDRFSAERPKGSFSTLEIQRTEQGDSAMYLCASSLGAGVSYGYTFGSGTRLTVV.

This sequence joins TRBV18 and TRBJ1-4; tentative D call: TRBD1 (5 bases). V was clipped by 3 bases and J by 4 bases, with 9 bases between them. This CDR3 region has 14 residues. Germline CDR1 is KGHSH and CDR2 is LQKENI. CDR3 sequence reads: CASSPGLSNEKLFF. The DNA of the CDR3 is TGTGCCAGCTCACCGGGACTGAGTAATGAAAAACTGTTTTTT.

The chain employs TRBV9 and TRBJ2-7; TRBD1 agrees at 9 bases. CDR1 SGDLS and CDR2 YYNGEE come from the germline V gene. There are 14 residues in the CDR3. V dropped 0 bases and J dropped 6; count of bases not matched to a gene: 4. CDR3 sequence reads: CASSVVQGAGEQYF. In DNA, the CDR3 is TGTGCCAGCAGCGTAGTACAGGGGGCGGGCGAGCAGTACTTC.

The chain links TRBV2 to TRBJ1-5, with TRBD1 identical over 11 bases. The germline CDR1 and CDR2 sequences are SNHLY and FYNNEI. This CDR3 is 15 amino acids long. V trimming: 4 bases; J trimming: 6 bases; junction bases outside the gene matches: 5. CDR3 sequence: CASSGGTGGSQPQHF. The CDR3 DNA reads as TGTGCCAGCAGTGGGGGGACAGGGGGAAGTCAGCCCCAGCATTTT.

This clone was counted a few times. This chain links TRBV12-3 or TRBV12-4 with TRBJ2-7; possible D gene TRBD1, 5 bases. The CDR3 loop spans 12 amino acids. Trimming pared 3 bases from V and 5 bases from J, leaving 8 bases between. The CDR3 region has the DNA TGTGCCAGCAGTTTTGGACAAAACGAGCAGTACTTC. As protein: CASSFGQNEQYF.

This clone was detected only once. This chain joins TRBV6-6 and TRBJ2-2; D may be TRBD1 (5 bases). The CDR3 has 15 residues. The V end was cut by 4 bases, the J end by 0 bases, with 9 bases between. Germline lookup yields CDR1 MNHNY and CDR2 SVGAGI (reference sequence). CDR3 sequence (DNA): TGTGCCAGCAGTTCTTTGACAGCGAACACCGGGGAGCTGTTTTTT. This translates into CASSSLTANTGELFF.

This chain joins TRBV30 and TRBJ1-4; 7 nucleotides agree with TRBD1. The V gene's germline CDR1 is GTSNPN and CDR2 SVGIG (reference sequence). The CDR3 consists of 16 residues. The junction had 10 bases not matched to a gene; V was cut back by 2 bases and J by 4 bases. This chain's CDR3 is CAWSLTRTGNNEKLFF. The CDR3 region has the DNA TGTGCCTGGAGTCTAACCAGGACAGGAAATAATGAAAAACTGTTTTTT.

V and J are TRBV3-1 (or the pseudogene TRBV3-2) and TRBJ2-2; 10 bases align to TRBD2. CDR1 and CDR2 (germline): LGHDT, YNNKEL (reference sequence). J lost 4 bases, V lost 2 bases, and 4 bases had no gene match. This CDR3 has 16 residues. The CDR3 spells CASSQLAGEGTGELFF. The CDR3 DNA reads as TGTGCCAGCAGCCAACTAGCGGGAGAGGGCACCGGGGAGCTGTTTTTT.

V usage is TRBV5-4 and J usage is TRBJ2-7; 12 bases line up with TRBD2. This CDR3 contains 15 residues. Trimming at V came to 4 bases and at J to 5 bases, leaving 7 bases not matched to a gene. CDR1 SGHNT and CDR2 YYREEE come from the germline V gene (reference sequence). CDR3 in amino acids: CASSLPSGRVDEQYF. Here the CDR3 DNA reads TGTGCCAGCAGCCTCCCTAGCGGGAGGGTGGACGAGCAGTACTTC.

The chain uses TRBV11-2 and TRBJ2-3; 8 bases fit TRBD2. V dropped 1 base and J dropped 1; count of bases not matched to a gene: 1. Germline-derived CDR1 and CDR2 are SGHAT and FQNNGV. The CDR3 has 15 amino acids. CDR3 nucleotides: TGTGCCAGCAGCTTAGTAGCGGGACGCACAGATACGCAGTATTTT. Translating gives CASSLVAGRTDTQYF.